The 20 T cell receptor beta chains listed next were all sequenced from one sample in a study of blood T cells in healthy people across ages. Using a J-beta primer mix together with a sample-barcoded 5' primer, a second PCR was run for roughly 6 to 11 cycles. TCRdb itself ran the 5' RACE reads through MiXCR, one entry per CDR3 protein. Of about 1,400,000 distinct CDR3 sequences in the sample, around 55% are singletons; the top ten hold 6.5% to 8.5%. Sequencing was performed on blood. These receptors all come from a young man in good health.

The rearrangement joins TRBV20-1 to TRBJ2-3; D could derive from TRBD1 or TRBD2 (5 bases each). Germline assignment: CDR1 DFQATT and CDR2 SNEGSKA (reference sequence). This CDR3 has 15 residues. Deletions cut 0 bases from V and 5 bases from J, with 15 bases between. For the CDR3, the DNA is TGCAGTGCTAGAGATCTTGGGGGAGCTGAAGATACGCAGTATTTT. Protein sequence: CSARDLGGAEDTQYF.

The gene calls are TRBV5-6 and TRBJ2-1; 7 nucleotides line up with TRBD2. This CDR3 comprises 15 residues. The trim removed 5 bases at V and 4 bases at J, leaving 9 bases unmatched. CDR1 SGHDT and CDR2 YYEEEE come from the germline V gene. CDR3 loop: CASSYSGTMYNEQFF. CDR3 bases: TGTGCCAGCAGTTATTCCGGGACTATGTACAATGAGCAGTTCTTC.

This sequence joins TRBV2 and TRBJ1-1; D not resolved. CDR1 SNHLY and CDR2 FYNNEI come from the germline V gene. V was cut by 4 bases and J by 8 bases, with 17 bases left in between. The CDR3 covers 14 residues. The CDR3 spells CASSAIMETNEAFF. As DNA, the CDR3 is TGTGCCAGCAGTGCTATTATGGAAACCAACGAAGCTTTCTTT.

Details on this clonotype: A read error may explain this, as a much larger clone is one base away. V is TRBV10-3 and J is TRBJ1-1, with a tentative D call TRBD1 (6 bases). The germline V gene has CDR1 ENHRY and CDR2 SYGVKD. The ends were cut back, 6 bases at V and 1 base at J, with 6 bases in the middle. The CDR3 is 12 amino acids. The DNA of the CDR3 is TGTGCCATCAGACAGGGGAACACTGAAGCTTTCTTT. This sequence encodes CAIRQGNTEAFF.

This rearrangement joins TRBV29-1 to TRBJ2-1, with D tentatively TRBD1 (5 bases). The J call may be incorrect, as the DNA end agrees better with TRBJ2-7. This CDR3 has 13 residues. The V gene's germline CDR1 is SQVTM and CDR2 ANQGSEA. In DNA form, the CDR3 reads TGCAGCGTTCGGCAAACGGACACCAATGAGCAGTACTTC. It specifies CSVRQTDTNEQYF.

The rearrangement links TRBV7-9 to TRBJ1-5, with 7 bases matching TRBD1. The CDR3 runs to 15 residues. With 6 bases clipped from V and 6 bases from J, the junction kept 11 bases outside the gene matches. The V gene's germline CDR1 is SEHNR and CDR2 FQNEAQ (reference sequence). The CDR3 nucleotides are TGTGCCAGCAGTCCTCCTGGGGCAGGGGGTCAGCCCCAGCATTTT. It is translated as CASSPPGAGGQPQHF.

V and J are TRBV7-8 and TRBJ2-1, with 9 nucleotides matching TRBD1. The CDR3 has 16 amino acids. The V gene end was trimmed by 5 bases and the J gene end by 2 bases; junction bases not matched to a gene: 7. The germline V gene has CDR1 SGHVS and CDR2 FQNEAQ. The CDR3: CASSHPTGGTYNEQFF. CDR3 bases: TGTGCCAGCAGCCACCCAACAGGGGGCACCTACAATGAGCAGTTCTTC.

This chain connects TRBV20-1 to TRBJ2-1; 8 bases line up with TRBD2. V dropped 6 bases and J dropped 9; count of bases not matched to a gene: 16. The CDR3 spans 15 residues. Germline V gene data show CDR1 as DFQATT and CDR2 as SNEGSKA (reference sequence). DNA of the CDR3: TGCAGTGCAGATAGGTTGGCTAGCGGGCTTCCTGAGCAGTTCTTC. It yields the protein CSADRLASGLPEQFF.

The chain couples TRBV7-9 to TRBJ1-2; maybe TRBD1 (5 bases). CDR1 and CDR2 (germline): SEHNR, FQNEAQ (reference sequence). The CDR3 totals 14 residues. V lost 5 bases to trimming and J lost 2 bases, with 12 bases between them. This chain's CDR3 is CASSEYRRNYGYTF. The CDR3, as DNA: TGTGCCAGCAGCGAGTACAGGAGAAACTATGGCTACACCTTC.

The rearrangement uses TRBV6-5 and TRBJ2-7; 8 nucleotides align to TRBD1. Looked up from germline, CDR1 is MNHEY and CDR2 is SVGAGI. The CDR3 totals 17 residues. Trimming removed 4 bases from V and 7 bases from J; junction bases left unmatched: 18. The CDR3 coding sequence is TGTGCCAGCAGTTTAATGCCGACAGGGGCCCGATGGAGAGAGCAGTACTTC. The encoded protein is CASSLMPTGARWREQYF.

V and J are TRBV11-2 and TRBJ2-3; 8 positions match TRBD2. Trimming at V came to 5 bases and at J to 2 bases, leaving 12 bases not matched to a gene. Germline V gene sequence: CDR1 SGHAT, CDR2 FQNNGV. The CDR3 extends over 17 amino acids. CDR3 sequence (DNA): TGTGCCAGCAGCCCCGGGCGGGTAGCGGGGTACACAGATACGCAGTATTTT. Residues: CASSPGRVAGYTDTQYF. The variable domain in full, with the rest retrieved from reference TRBV11-2 and TRBJ2-3, is EAGVAQSPRYKIIEKRQSVAFWCNPISGHATLYWYQQILGQGPKLLIQFQNNGVVDDSQLPKDRFSAERLKGVDSTLKIQPAKLEDSAVYLCASSPGRVAGYTDTQYFGPGTRLTVL.

This clonotype was found a few times. J is TRBJ2-1 and V is TRBV29-1; possibly TRBD2 for D (6 bases). Trimming cost V 5 bases and J 0 bases, with 17 bases left between them. The germline gives CDR1 SQVTM, CDR2 ANQGSEA. The CDR3 sequence is 16 residues long. The CDR3 region has the DNA TGCAGCGTTCCGAAAACTAGCCCGAGCTCCTACAATGAGCAGTTCTTC. It encodes CSVPKTSPSSYNEQFF.

The gene calls are TRBV27 and TRBJ1-1; a possible D gene is TRBD1 (5 bases). V gave up 5 bases and J gave up 11 bases, with 12 bases separating them. The CDR3 consists of 11 residues. Germline values: CDR1 MNHEY, CDR2 SMNVEV (reference sequence). CDR3: CASSTGLSAFF. In DNA form, the CDR3 reads TGTGCCAGCAGTACAGGTCTCTCTGCTTTCTTT.

In this sample, this clonotype turned up a few times. The chain uses TRBV13 and TRBJ2-7; 7 positions agree with TRBD2. The CDR3 has 13 amino acids. Trimming cost V 7 bases and J 0 bases; bases outside gene matches: 3. Germline V gives CDR1 PRHDT, CDR2 FYEKMQ (reference sequence). CDR3 sequence: CASKRGSSYEQYF. CDR3 DNA: TGTGCCAGCAAACGCGGGAGCTCCTACGAGCAGTACTTC. Combining the CDR3 with reference TRBV13 and TRBJ2-7 gives the whole variable domain AAGVIQSPRHLIKEKRETATLKCYPIPRHDTVYWYQQGPGQDPQFLISFYEKMQSDKGSIPDRFSAQQFSDYHSELNMSSLELGDSALYFCASKRGSSYEQYFGPGTRLTVT.

This chain joins TRBV25-1 and TRBJ1-5; 9 positions match TRBD1. From germline, CDR1 is MGHDK and CDR2 SYGVNS. V lost 4 bases, J lost 0 bases, and 7 bases stayed unmatched. This CDR3 is built from 17 residues. The CDR3 DNA reads TGTGCCAGCAGTGGACCCCGGGACAGGGATAGCAATCAGCCCCAGCATTTT. Translation gives CASSGPRDRDSNQPQHF.

As regards this clonotype: A much larger clone sits a single nucleotide away, making a read error possible. The genes are TRBV29-1 and TRBJ2-2; 8 bases fit TRBD2. Trimming took 7 bases from V and 1 from J; bases not matched to a gene: 8. Germline CDR1 reads SQVTM; CDR2 reads ANQGSEA. This CDR3 region has 15 residues. The CDR3: CSASQAGGNTGELFF. The CDR3 region has the DNA TGCAGCGCCTCGCAGGCGGGAGGGAACACCGGGGAGCTGTTTTTT.

This sequence joins TRBV6-1 and TRBJ2-4, with D possibly TRBD2 on 5 matching bases. V was trimmed by 7 bases and J by 13 bases, leaving 17 bases between them. CDR1 is MNHNS and CDR2 is SASEGT in the germline V gene. The CDR3 has 12 amino acids. The CDR3 is CASIRQVGEQYF. CDR3 DNA: TGTGCCAGCATACGGCAGGTCGGGGAGCAGTACTTC.

This clonotype appeared a single time. V and J are TRBV14 and TRBJ2-4, with D possibly TRBD2 on 6 matching bases. Trimming removed 0 bases from V and 13 bases from J, with 22 bases in between. The CDR3 covers 16 residues. Per the germline V gene, CDR1 is SGHDN and CDR2 is FVKESK. The CDR3 here is CASSQERTISRNEQYF. In DNA, the CDR3 is TGTGCCAGCAGCCAAGAGAGGACTATTTCTAGGAATGAGCAGTACTTC.

The CDR3 is CSVRSGQGYEQYF. The CDR3 DNA reads as TGCAGCGTGCGCAGTGGACAGGGTTACGAGCAGTACTTC. The chain couples TRBV29-1 to TRBJ2-7, with TRBD1 matching 8 bases. V lost 6 bases and J lost 4; bases outside the gene matches: 8. Per germline, CDR1 SQVTM and CDR2 ANQGSEA. CDR3 length: 13 amino acids.

This clonotype has just a few counts. V usage is TRBV29-1 and J usage is TRBJ1-1, with TRBD1 as a possible D gene (5 bases). Per the germline V gene, CDR1 is SQVTM and CDR2 is ANQGSEA. The CDR3 has 12 residues. Deletions cut 6 bases from V and 2 bases from J, with 10 bases between. CDR3 sequence reads: CSVETENTEAFF. DNA for the CDR3: TGCAGCGTAGAGACAGAAAACACTGAAGCTTTCTTT. Full variable domain (outside the CDR3, taken from reference TRBV29-1 and TRBJ1-1): SAVISQKPSRDICQRGTSLTIQCQVDSQVTMMFWYRQQPGQSLTLIATANQGSEATYESGFVIDKFPISRPNLTFSTLTVSNMSPEDSSIYLCSVETENTEAFFGQGTRLTVV.